This T cell receptor beta chain was identified during a study of blood T cell repertoires in COVID-19. Looked up from germline, CDR1 is MDHEN and CDR2 is SYDVKM. Trimming shortened V by 1 base and J by 3 bases, and 7 bases separated the two germline ends. This CDR3 is 14 amino acids long. Generated by immunoSEQ multiplex PCR, the TCRdb table keeps only in-frame clones and is missing some. Of about 240,000 clones listed, about 82% are singletons. The sequenced sample consisted of peripheral blood. V and J are TRBV28 and TRBJ1-5, with no clear D. The TCR comes from a man older than 75 with acute or convalescent COVID-19. The CDR3 region is CASSLYTINQPQHF. The CDR3 region has the DNA TGTGCCAGCAGTTTATACACAATCAATCAGCCCCAGCATTTT.